The 22 T cell receptor beta chains reported below all come from one sample, sequenced in a study of blood T cell repertoires in COVID-19 (TCRdb year 2020). The library relied on the immunoSEQ multiplex PCR assay. TCRdb took this table from immuneACCESS and kept in-frame rearrangements with V and J called. Such tables lack part of the clones; where checked against another copy, unresolved V genes explain under half of the gap, and the rest is unexplained. This sample lists some 510,000 clones; 70% to 90% were detected once. The top ten clones comprise 1.8% of the sample. The material sequenced was PBMCs or T cells enriched from blood (not recorded which). These receptor sequences come from a woman in her 40s who had recovered from COVID-19.

The chain couples TRBV20-1 to TRBJ1-2; TRBD1 matches 8 bases. Trimming cost V 3 bases and J 4 bases; bases outside gene matches: 4. This CDR3 has 13 residues. Per germline, CDR1 DFQATT and CDR2 SNEGSKA (reference sequence). CDR3 loop: CSASQGASYGYTF. CDR3 bases: TGCAGTGCTAGTCAGGGGGCTTCCTATGGCTACACCTTC.

V is TRBV6-5 and J is TRBJ1-5, with unresolved D. Germline CDR1 is MNHEY and CDR2 is SVGAGI. Deletions cut 8 bases from V and 0 bases from J, with 8 bases between. CDR3 length equals 13 residues. The CDR3 region is CASCQNSNQPQHF. The CDR3 DNA reads TGTGCCAGCTGTCAAAATAGCAATCAGCCCCAGCATTTT.

Of note for this clone: Because the CDR3's place on the DNA is in doubt, the DNA is left out and the CDR3 is given as listed by TCRdb. The chain couples TRBV2 to TRBJ2-1; the table calls TRBD2, which could not be checked here. The CDR3 numbers 16 amino acids, ends counted. Looked up from germline, CDR1 is SNHLY and CDR2 is FYNNEI. CDR3 in amino acids: CASNNVFGEEYNEQFF.

This clone showed up just a few times. This sample includes further DNA sequences coding for the same CDR3. This rearrangement joins TRBV5-1 to TRBJ1-2, with 9 nucleotides matching TRBD1. The CDR3 runs 13 residues. The junction had 4 bases not matched to a gene; V was cut back by 2 bases and J by 8 bases. The germline V gene encodes CDR1 SGHRS and CDR2 YFSETQ. The CDR3 nucleotides read TGCGCCAGCAGCTTTACAGGGGGCGACGGCTACACCTTC. It codes for CASSFTGGDGYTF.

V and J are TRBV4-1 and TRBJ2-1; 8 bases line up with TRBD2. This CDR3 is built from 16 residues. J lost 5 bases, V lost 2 bases, and 8 bases had no gene match. The germline V gene has CDR1 MGHRA and CDR2 YSYEKL. CDR3 region: CASSQPGASGHNEQFF. In DNA form, the CDR3 reads TGCGCCAGCAGCCAACCGGGGGCTAGCGGGCACAATGAGCAGTTCTTC.

V and J are TRBV5-1 and TRBJ2-3, with 9 bases lining up with TRBD1. CDR1 is SGHRS and CDR2 is YFSETQ in the germline V gene. The junction had 14 bases not matched to a gene; V was cut back by 2 bases and J by 4 bases. This CDR3 comprises 18 residues. CDR3 sequence reads: CASSLGPGTGTGADTQYF. In DNA, the CDR3 is TGCGCCAGCAGCTTAGGACCCGGGACAGGGACAGGCGCAGATACGCAGTATTTT.

V and J are TRBV4-3 and TRBJ2-7; TRBD1 agrees at 10 bases. The CDR3 spans 15 residues. With V trimmed by 0 bases and J by 5 bases, 4 bases remained unmatched. Germline V lookup: CDR1 LGHNA, CDR2 YSLEER. The CDR3 DNA reads TGCGCCAGCAGCCAAGAGAGGGACAGGGGCCACGAGCAGTACTTC. This encodes CASSQERDRGHEQYF.

The chain carries TRBV5-1 and TRBJ1-1; 7 bases map to TRBD1. CDR1 and CDR2 (germline): SGHRS, YFSETQ. The trim removed 0 bases at V and 1 base at J, leaving 6 bases unmatched. This CDR3 has 16 residues. In DNA form, the CDR3 reads TGCGCCAGCAGCTTGGTTGCAGGGGGGACGAACACTGAAGCTTTCTTT. It is translated as CASSLVAGGTNTEAFF.

This clone was recorded a few times. The rearrangement joins TRBV29-1 to TRBJ1-1, with 7 bases identical to TRBD1. V lost 7 bases to trimming and J lost 1 base; unmatched junction nucleotides: 9. This CDR3 contains 14 residues. The germline gives CDR1 SQVTM, CDR2 ANQGSEA. This CDR3 reads CSAVTGPSNTEAFF. The CDR3 DNA reads TGCAGCGCCGTGACAGGGCCCTCGAACACTGAAGCTTTCTTT.

V is TRBV7-8 and J is TRBJ2-3; no firm D call. CDR3 size: 13 residues. With 2 bases removed from V and 2 bases from J, the gap between germline ends came to 5 bases. CDR1 is SGHVS and CDR2 is FQNEAQ in the germline V gene. The CDR3 sequence: CASSLSFTDTQYF. Here the CDR3 DNA reads TGTGCCAGCAGCTTATCCTTCACAGATACGCAGTATTTT. Combining the CDR3 with reference TRBV7-8 and TRBJ2-3 gives the whole variable domain GAGVSQSPRYKVAKRGQDVALRCDPISGHVSLFWYQQALGQGPEFLTYFQNEAQLDKSGLPSDRFFAERPEGSVSTLKIQRTQQEDSAVYLCASSLSFTDTQYFGPGTRLTVL.

CDR3: CASSYLAGGPVDTQYF. In nucleotides, the CDR3 is TGTGCCAGCAGCTATTTAGCGGGAGGGCCCGTAGATACGCAGTATTTT. This chain connects TRBV3-1 (or the pseudogene TRBV3-2) to TRBJ2-3, with 11 positions matching TRBD2. J gave up 5 bases and V 5 bases, and 9 bases lay outside the gene matches. Germline V lookup: CDR1 LGHDT, CDR2 YNNKEL (reference sequence). There are 16 residues in the CDR3.

The chain carries TRBV25-1 and TRBJ2-7; TRBD1 agrees at 9 bases. This CDR3 has 14 amino acids. Per germline, CDR1 MGHDK and CDR2 SYGVNS. J was trimmed by 5 bases and V by 1 base; bases with no gene match: 3. The CDR3 here is CASSESGTGHEQYF. In nucleotides, the CDR3 is TGTGCCAGCAGTGAATCCGGGACAGGGCACGAGCAGTACTTC.

J is TRBJ1-1 and V is TRBV14; D is undetermined. Deletions cut 1 base from V and 3 bases from J, with 18 bases between. Germline CDR1 SGHDN, CDR2 FVKESK. This CDR3 comprises 17 residues. The CDR3 is CASSQVPSEGVDTEAFF. The CDR3 DNA follows: TGTGCCAGCAGCCAAGTCCCGTCTGAAGGAGTGGACACTGAAGCTTTCTTT. Full variable domain (remainder filled in from reference TRBV14 and TRBJ1-1): EAGVTQFPSHSVIEKGQTVTLRCDPISGHDNLYWYRRVMGKEIKFLLHFVKESKQDESGMPNNRFLAERTGGTYSTLKVQPAELEDSGVYFCASSQVPSEGVDTEAFFGQGTRLTVV.

V is TRBV27 and J is TRBJ2-1; a weak D match, TRBD2 (7 bases). The V and J ends lost 3 bases and 9 bases respectively, with 15 bases between them. The CDR3 loop spans 14 amino acids. The germline V gene encodes CDR1 MNHEY and CDR2 SMNVEV (reference sequence). The CDR3 region is CASSFLGGVGEQFF. The CDR3 bases are TGTGCCAGCAGTTTTTTAGGGGGGGTAGGTGAGCAGTTCTTC.

The CDR3 loop reads CASRQGGINTEAFF. The CDR3 DNA sequence: TGTGCCAGCAGACAGGGGGGCATTAACACTGAAGCTTTCTTT. The chain recombines TRBV6-5 with TRBJ1-1; TRBD1 matches 8 bases. Germline V lookup: CDR1 MNHEY, CDR2 SVGAGI. The CDR3 runs to 14 residues. The ends lost 6 bases at V and 2 bases at J; junction bases unmatched: 5.

With respect to this clone: Other DNA sequences from this sample encode an identical CDR3 as well. The J gene is TRBJ1-1, the V gene TRBV24-1; maybe TRBD1 (5 bases). V lost 2 bases, J lost 3 bases, and 6 bases lay in between. The CDR3 runs to 13 residues. Germline CDR1 KGHDR, CDR2 SFDVKD. DNA of the CDR3: TGTGCCACCAGTGATTGGGGCCACACTGAAGCTTTCTTT. Its translation: CATSDWGHTEAFF.

V is TRBV19 and J is TRBJ1-2; maybe TRBD1 (5 bases). The CDR3 spans 14 residues. CDR1 and CDR2 from the germline V gene are LNHDA and SQIVND (reference sequence). Trimming left V 1 base short and J 4 bases short, with 10 bases between. CDR3 in amino acids: CASSIAGGPYGYTF. For the CDR3, the DNA is TGTGCCAGTAGTATAGCCGGGGGACCCTATGGCTACACCTTC.

The chain employs TRBV19 and TRBJ1-1; D ambiguous. The CDR3 length is 11 residues. Germline loops: CDR1 LNHDA, CDR2 SQIVND (reference sequence). V shed 10 bases and J shed 9 bases, with 15 bases lying between them. CDR3 in amino acids: CATKNQRKAFF. CDR3 bases: TGTGCCACAAAAAACCAGAGGAAAGCTTTCTTT.

The rearrangement links TRBV6-5 to TRBJ2-7; TRBD2 matches at 8 bases. This CDR3 has 14 residues. V was clipped by 5 bases and J by 1 base; unmatched bases: 4. The germline CDR1 and CDR2 sequences are MNHEY and SVGAGI. The DNA of the CDR3 is TGTGCCAGCAGTAGGACTAGCTCATCCTACGAGCAGTACTTC. This sequence encodes CASSRTSSSYEQYF.

This clone was seen only once. The chain combines TRBV5-1 with TRBJ1-2; 8 bases fit TRBD1. This CDR3 contains 16 residues. J lost 2 bases, V lost 0 bases, and 6 bases had no gene match. Germline V lookup: CDR1 SGHRS, CDR2 YFSETQ. This CDR3 reads CASSLGRGPPNYGYTF. The CDR3 DNA sequence: TGCGCCAGCAGCTTGGGCAGGGGGCCTCCAAACTATGGCTACACCTTC.

The chain is built from TRBV10-3 and TRBJ2-1; 10 nucleotides line up with TRBD2. The germline CDR1 and CDR2 sequences are ENHRY and SYGVKD. After removal of 0 bases from V and 8 bases from J, the junction contained 10 bases not matched to a gene. The CDR3 consists of 17 residues. This CDR3 is CAISESPPSGSRDEQFF. CDR3 coding DNA: TGTGCCATCAGTGAGTCCCCTCCTAGCGGGAGCCGGGATGAGCAGTTCTTC.

V gene TRBV4-3 combines with J gene TRBJ1-3; D is possibly TRBD1 (6 bases). Germline-derived CDR1 and CDR2 are LGHNA and YSLEER. The CDR3 contains 16 residues. Trimming took off 0 bases at V and 3 bases at J, with 12 bases between the two ends. The CDR3 region has the DNA TGCGCCAGCAGCCAAGATAGGGGGACAAATGGAAACACCATATATTTT. This codes for CASSQDRGTNGNTIYF.